The rows below give T cell receptor beta chains drawn from one sample of a study of T cells in Graves' hyperthyroidism and ophthalmopathy. TCRdb re-called the multiplex PCR reads with MiXCR, one entry per CDR3 protein. The data show 300,000 to 450,000 distinct CDR3 sequences, over 15% seen once. The sequencing input was blood. Source of these receptors: a woman in her forties with Graves' ophthalmopathy. Both conserved end residues are part of each CDR3.

v_call: TRBV6-5
j_call: TRBJ1-2
cdr3_aa: CASSTGGFANPTLANYGYTF

v_call: TRBV6-1
j_call: TRBJ2-7
cdr3_aa: CASSHGTSTQSYEQYF

v_call: TRBV4-1
j_call: TRBJ2-7
cdr3_aa: CASSQAHLYEQYF

v_call: TRBV27
j_call: TRBJ1-6
cdr3_aa: CASRKDSRSYNSPLHF

v_call: TRBV6-2/TRBV6-3
j_call: TRBJ1-5
cdr3_aa: CASSSGGQGARGQPQHF

v_call: TRBV6-2/TRBV6-3
j_call: TRBJ1-1
cdr3_aa: CASSLRRNRVWTEAFF

v_call: TRBV6-1
j_call: TRBJ1-2
cdr3_aa: CASSRGSGYGYTF

v_call: TRBV4-3
j_call: TRBJ2-7
cdr3_aa: CASSQEAGAGAYEQYF

v_call: TRBV28
j_call: TRBJ1-1
cdr3_aa: CASSYRATEAFF

v_call: TRBV20-1
j_call: TRBJ2-7
cdr3_aa: CSATTSGNPYEQYF

v_call: TRBV10-3
j_call: TRBJ2-7
cdr3_aa: CAIRKTGGGGTSGAAYEQYF

v_call: TRBV12-3/TRBV12-4
j_call: TRBJ1-5
cdr3_aa: CASSLVGGQPQHF

v_call: TRBV11-2
j_call: TRBJ2-5
cdr3_aa: CASSWTGSGETQYF

v_call: TRBV20-1
j_call: TRBJ1-5
cdr3_aa: CSAETRGTPSNQPQHF

v_call: TRBV6-1
j_call: TRBJ2-2
cdr3_aa: CASSRDRRRLFF

v_call: TRBV20-1
j_call: TRBJ2-7
cdr3_aa: CSARAPRQFYEQYF

v_call: TRBV12-3/TRBV12-4
j_call: TRBJ1-1
cdr3_aa: CASRDRPNTEAFF

v_call: TRBV7-8
j_call: TRBJ2-5
cdr3_aa: CASSFFAGRSQETQYF

v_call: TRBV6-1
j_call: TRBJ1-2
cdr3_aa: CASRPGQSPFGYTF

v_call: TRBV19
j_call: TRBJ1-1
cdr3_aa: CASSSGFSQGAKPTEAFF

v_call: TRBV7-2
j_call: TRBJ2-4
cdr3_aa: CASSSMGSGAKNIQYF

v_call: TRBV7-6
j_call: TRBJ2-7
cdr3_aa: CASSQDDRESYEQYF

v_call: TRBV19
j_call: TRBJ1-3
cdr3_aa: CASRPGPQNTIYF

v_call: TRBV7-2
j_call: TRBJ1-5
cdr3_aa: CASSFAAGSNQPQHF

v_call: TRBV5-1
j_call: TRBJ2-5
cdr3_aa: CASSSGLAGGETQYF

v_call: TRBV2
j_call: TRBJ2-2
cdr3_aa: CASRGQGLRNTGELFF

v_call: TRBV20-1
j_call: TRBJ2-7
cdr3_aa: CSARTSGTFGTYEQYF

v_call: TRBV7-8
j_call: TRBJ2-5
cdr3_aa: CASSPDRLGQETQYF

v_call: TRBV11-2
j_call: TRBJ2-7
cdr3_aa: CASSLDAVTYEQYF

v_call: TRBV12-3/TRBV12-4
j_call: TRBJ2-5
cdr3_aa: CASSTVGRHQETQYF

v_call: TRBV24-1
j_call: TRBJ1-1
cdr3_aa: CATSEGGGPEAFF

v_call: TRBV30
j_call: TRBJ2-5
cdr3_aa: CAYTLAGGPMETQYF

v_call: TRBV19
j_call: TRBJ2-4
cdr3_aa: CASSLSLGLVKNIQYF

v_call: TRBV28
j_call: TRBJ2-7
cdr3_aa: CASRGAGALSYEQYF

v_call: TRBV7-8
j_call: TRBJ1-2
cdr3_aa: CASSLLRRTRLGGYTF

v_call: TRBV5-1
j_call: TRBJ2-2
cdr3_aa: CASSLRRGPRGTGELFF

v_call: TRBV30
j_call: TRBJ2-7
cdr3_aa: CAWRDSYEQYF

v_call: TRBV11-2
j_call: TRBJ1-1
cdr3_aa: CASSLVRKGLGTEAFF

v_call: TRBV12-3/TRBV12-4
j_call: TRBJ2-7
cdr3_aa: CASSSAAEQYF

v_call: TRBV27
j_call: TRBJ1-2
cdr3_aa: CASSFSVGSGYTF

v_call: TRBV10-2
j_call: TRBJ2-5
cdr3_aa: CASSNSGRKETQYF

v_call: TRBV14
j_call: TRBJ1-1
cdr3_aa: CASSQFGRRDTEAFF

v_call: TRBV28
j_call: TRBJ1-1
cdr3_aa: CASSTDSLNTEAFF

v_call: TRBV28
j_call: TRBJ2-7
cdr3_aa: CASSSVGVEQYF

v_call: TRBV7-8
j_call: TRBJ2-5
cdr3_aa: CASSLVTQASQETQYF

v_call: TRBV5-1
j_call: TRBJ1-2
cdr3_aa: CASSLNLQGTGYTF

v_call: TRBV18
j_call: TRBJ2-5
cdr3_aa: CASSLIPGTEETQYF

v_call: TRBV2
j_call: TRBJ2-5
cdr3_aa: CASTLAGEHGETQYF

v_call: TRBV4-2
j_call: TRBJ2-7
cdr3_aa: CASSQTTSRGCEQYF

v_call: TRBV18
j_call: TRBJ2-3
cdr3_aa: CASSNNRVTDTQYF

v_call: TRBV29-1
j_call: TRBJ2-5
cdr3_aa: CSVVGGTSGIETQYF

v_call: TRBV19
j_call: TRBJ2-7
cdr3_aa: CASAGETRQPYEQYF

v_call: TRBV5-1
j_call: TRBJ1-2
cdr3_aa: CASSPDRSYGYTF